The text below deals with one T cell receptor (beta chain). Only in-frame clones appear in the TCRdb table, and some are missing; sequencing was by immunoSEQ multiplex PCR. The sample records approximately 390,000 clones, 85% to 90% being singletons. The data were obtained in a study of blood T cell repertoires in COVID-19. This CDR3 comprises 13 residues. The germline V and J ends were trimmed by 1 base and 15 bases, with 16 bases remaining between them. Germline assignment: CDR1 SGHTA and CDR2 FQGNSA. The source of this sequence is a woman aged 45-65 years who had recovered from COVID-19. The V gene is TRBV7-2, the J gene TRBJ2-1, with D maybe TRBD1 (6 bases). Specimen: PBMCs or T cells enriched from blood (not recorded which). The CDR3 is CASSLVKTGYLFF. The CDR3 DNA sequence: TGTGCCAGCAGCTTAGTCAAGACAGGCTATTTGTTCTTC.